The 18 T cell receptor beta chains reported below all come from one sample, sequenced in a study of early T cells in non-severe SARS-CoV-2 infection. One entry per CDR3 protein results from TCRdb running MiXCR on the 5' RACE reads. The sample gives under 85,000 distinct CDR3 sequences, approximately 12% of which show up once; around 15% is in the top ten. Material: whole blood, obtained at baseline. These receptors were taken from an adult who was a healthcare worker with PCR-confirmed SARS-CoV-2 infection or an uninfected control (not recorded which). The donor label of this sample is uncertain.

This clonotype has a handful of counts. The chain employs TRBV6-6 and TRBJ2-7; tentative D call: TRBD2 (6 bases). CDR1 MNHNY and CDR2 SVGAGI come from the germline V gene (reference sequence). The CDR3 spans 14 residues. The V gene lost 8 bases and the J gene lost 3 bases, with 17 bases spanning the gap. The CDR3 reads CASGRGRVSYEQYF. CDR3 nucleotide sequence: TGTGCCAGCGGGCGGGGCCGGGTAAGCTACGAGCAGTACTTC.

This clonotype has at least ten counts. The chain uses TRBV6-1 and TRBJ2-1, with D unclear. Germline V gene data show CDR1 as MNHNS and CDR2 as SASEGT. This CDR3 region has 14 residues. V was trimmed by 1 base and J by 9 bases, leaving 13 bases between them. The CDR3, as DNA: TGTGCCAGCAGTGAAGGATGGGTAGTCAGTGAGCAGTTCTTC. This translates into CASSEGWVVSEQFF.

In this sample, this clonotype turned up a few times. The rearrangement joins TRBV20-1 to TRBJ1-2; D is ambiguous. CDR3 length: 16 amino acids. The V gene's germline CDR1 is DFQATT and CDR2 SNEGSKA (reference sequence). V dropped 6 bases and J dropped 5 bases, with 25 bases sitting between them. CDR3 sequence (DNA): TGCAGTGCGCGGCCCCCCGCGGACCTAAGGGTATATGGCTACACCTTC. Amino acids: CSARPPADLRVYGYTF.

The chain employs TRBV7-2 and TRBJ2-3; 7 bases are a match to TRBD2. This CDR3 region has 17 residues. The germline gives CDR1 SGHTA, CDR2 FQGNSA. V was pared by 5 bases and J by 4 bases, with 15 bases of the junction left unmatched. Here the CDR3 DNA reads TGTGCCAGCAGCCTTAGGGTTGGTGGCGGGGGTCCAGATACGCAGTATTTT. Amino acids: CASSLRVGGGGPDTQYF.

This clonotype occurred many times. The rearrangement links TRBV18 to TRBJ1-5; a possible D gene is TRBD1 (5 bases). Deletions cut 1 base from V and 6 bases from J, with 13 bases between. The CDR3 contains 15 residues. Germline V CDR1 and CDR2: KGHSH, LQKENI. The CDR3 sequence: CASSPQQGGSQPQHF. CDR3 in DNA: TGTGCCAGCTCACCACAGCAGGGTGGGAGTCAGCCCCAGCATTTT.

Many counts were recorded for this clonotype. The gene calls are TRBV12-3 or TRBV12-4 and TRBJ2-7; the D call may be TRBD1 or TRBD2 (5 bases each). This CDR3 comprises 13 residues. V was pared by 10 bases and J by 3 bases, with 16 bases between. CDR3 region: CATLPGGHYEQYF. The CDR3 coding sequence is TGTGCCACCCTGCCTGGGGGTCACTACGAGCAGTACTTC.

This clonotype was seen ten or more times. The chain combines TRBV9 with TRBJ2-7; 7 bases map to TRBD2. Germline trimming cut 0 bases from V and 5 bases from J; bases unmatched to any gene: 11. The germline V gene encodes CDR1 SGDLS and CDR2 YYNGEE. The CDR3 totals 16 residues. The CDR3: CASSVGWKSGVDEQYF. CDR3 DNA sequence: TGTGCCAGCAGCGTAGGATGGAAGAGCGGGGTCGACGAGCAGTACTTC.

The V and J genes are TRBV7-2 and TRBJ1-3; D is unresolved. With 1 base removed from V and 1 base from J, the gap between germline ends came to 8 bases. CDR1 is SGHTA and CDR2 is FQGNSA in the germline V gene. This CDR3 region has 15 residues. The CDR3 loop reads CASSLVSKSGNTIYF. The CDR3 DNA follows: TGTGCCAGCAGCTTAGTGTCCAAATCTGGAAACACCATATATTTT.

The chain has TRBV4-2 and TRBJ2-1; TRBD2 agrees at 7 bases. The CDR3 loop spans 17 amino acids. CDR1 LGHNA and CDR2 YNFKEQ come from the germline V gene. Losses at the gene ends were 0 bases for V and 3 bases for J; bases not matched to a gene: 8. In nucleotides, the CDR3 is TGTGCCAGCAGCCAAGATCCCCCAGGCGGGGGCTACAATGAGCAGTTCTTC. It encodes CASSQDPPGGGYNEQFF.

The V call is TRBV11-2, the J call TRBJ1-6, with 7 bases identical to TRBD1. The V and J ends lost 3 bases and 7 bases, in that order; junction bases with no gene match: 6. Germline-derived CDR1 and CDR2 are SGHAT and FQNNGV. This CDR3 contains 15 residues. In nucleotides, the CDR3 is TGTGCCAGCAGCTTCGATCCGGGACAGAATTCACCCCTCCACTTT. This encodes CASSFDPGQNSPLHF.

This clonotype has a count of ten or more. V usage is TRBV7-2 and J usage is TRBJ2-7; no definite D call. The V gene's germline CDR1 is SGHTA and CDR2 FQGNSA. V lost 7 bases, J lost 4 bases, and 20 bases lay in between. CDR3 length equals 15 residues. The CDR3 region is CASTWLNRAGYEQYF. CDR3 sequence (DNA): TGTGCCAGCACCTGGTTGAATAGAGCTGGATACGAGCAGTACTTC.

This CDR3 is CASSLKEGAFF. The CDR3, as DNA: TGTGCCAGCAGCTTAAAAGAGGGAGCTTTCTTT. V and J are TRBV7-9 and TRBJ1-1; D remains unclear. V was trimmed by 2 bases and J by 10 bases, leaving 8 bases between them. Germline CDR1 and CDR2: SEHNR and FQNEAQ (reference sequence). The CDR3 length is 11 residues.

This clonotype was picked up many times. The rearrangement joins TRBV12-3 or TRBV12-4 to TRBJ2-2, with TRBD2 as a possible D gene (6 bases). The V end was cut by 2 bases, the J end by 1 base, with 8 bases between. The CDR3 has 15 residues. The CDR3 DNA reads as TGTGCCAGCAGTTTAAACGGGAGGAACACCGGGGAGCTGTTTTTT. Encoded protein: CASSLNGRNTGELFF.

V usage is TRBV12-3 or TRBV12-4 and J usage is TRBJ1-4, with TRBD1 as a possible D gene (5 bases). V was trimmed by 8 bases and J by 8 bases, leaving 12 bases between them. There are 12 residues in the CDR3. The CDR3 DNA follows: TGTGCCAGCGAGCAGGGATCAGAAAAACTGTTTTTT. It is translated as CASEQGSEKLFF.

The chain uses TRBV6-1 and TRBJ2-7; D is uncertain. This CDR3 comprises 13 residues. Per the germline V gene, CDR1 is MNHNS and CDR2 is SASEGT. V shed 4 bases and J shed 7 bases, with 14 bases lying between them. The CDR3 DNA follows: TGTGCCAGCAGTGGTTGGTATTTGGGGGAGCAGTACTTC. Translating gives CASSGWYLGEQYF.

This clonotype was picked up many times. The rearrangement uses TRBV18 and TRBJ1-2; perhaps TRBD1 as D (5 bases). V was trimmed by 8 bases and J by 5 bases, leaving 18 bases between them. Per the germline V gene, CDR1 is KGHSH and CDR2 is LQKENI. The CDR3 is 14 amino acids. The DNA for the CDR3 is TGTGCCAGCGGATCCGGGACCGACGTTTATGGCTACACCTTC. Encoded protein: CASGSGTDVYGYTF.

The chain combines TRBV18 with TRBJ2-1; 8 nucleotides agree with TRBD2. CDR3 length equals 16 residues. With 6 bases clipped from V and 4 bases from J, the junction kept 11 bases outside the gene matches. Germline CDR1 is KGHSH and CDR2 is LQKENI. CDR3 in DNA: TGTGCCAGCTCCCAGTACAGCGGGAGTTGGTACAATGAGCAGTTCTTC. This encodes CASSQYSGSWYNEQFF. Filled out from reference TRBV18 and TRBJ2-1, the complete variable domain reads NAGVMQNPRHLVRRRGQEARLRCSPMKGHSHVYWYRQLPEEGLKFMVYLQKENIIDESGMPKERFSAEFPKEGPSILRIQQVVRGDSAAYFCASSQYSGSWYNEQFFGPGTRLTVL.

This clonotype was picked up a small number of times. This chain connects TRBV11-2 to TRBJ1-2; a weak D match, TRBD1 (5 bases). This CDR3 comprises 12 residues. V lost 6 bases, J lost 3 bases, and 8 bases lay in between. CDR1 is SGHAT, CDR2 FQNNGV, per germline. The CDR3 spells CASRGRDYGYTF. CDR3 sequence (DNA): TGTGCCAGCAGGGGGCGCGACTATGGCTACACCTTC.